Listed here is a single TCR beta chain. Its antigen remains unidentified. This record comes from a study of shared clonotypes between healthy human individuals. Findings and limits, study-wide: When naive CD4 clonotypes were compared across a few donors, around 4.6% were shared. Clonotypes not shared had lower generation probabilities than those common to all four donors. Tissue TCR repertoires likely differ from these blood-only repertoires.

Deep was the level used in running the assay. Data came from immunoSEQ multiplex PCR; TCRdb stores just in-frame clones and leaves some out. The sample has about 2 million clones, about 94% seen once. CD45RO-negative CD8 cells positively selected for CCR7 made up the naive population, which excluded terminally differentiated effector memory CD45RA+ cells. The CDR3 spans 15 residues. V gave up 0 bases and J gave up 5 bases, with 10 bases separating them. CDR1 and CDR2 (germline): MGHRA, YSYEKL. Sequencing used naive CD8+ T cells sorted from blood. This rearrangement joins TRBV4-1 to TRBJ2-2; no reliable D call. This receptor was taken from a man younger than 30 in good health. This CDR3 reads CASSQELGYTGELFF. CDR3 coding DNA: TGCGCCAGCAGCCAAGAACTGGGCTATACCGGGGAGCTGTTTTTT.